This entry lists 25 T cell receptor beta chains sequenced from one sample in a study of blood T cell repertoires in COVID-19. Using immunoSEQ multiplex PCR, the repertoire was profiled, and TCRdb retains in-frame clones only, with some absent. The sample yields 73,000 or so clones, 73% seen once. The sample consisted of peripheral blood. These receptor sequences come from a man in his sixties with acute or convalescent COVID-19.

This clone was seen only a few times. CDR3 residues: CASSSYTGELFF. CDR3 in DNA: TGTGCCAGCAGCTCTTACACCGGGGAGCTGTTTTTT. The rearrangement uses TRBV7-2 and TRBJ2-2; D not resolved. The V gene lost 4 bases and the J gene lost 3 bases, with 3 bases spanning the gap. Germline V lookup: CDR1 SGHTA, CDR2 FQGNSA. The CDR3 is 12 residues long.

CDR3 protein: CASSLIAGQGIVQYF. The DNA for the CDR3 is TGTGCCAGCAGCTTAATCGCGGGACAGGGAATTGTTCAGTACTTC. The chain carries TRBV11-2 and TRBJ2-4, with 9 bases lining up with TRBD1. V dropped 2 bases and J dropped 11; count of bases not matched to a gene: 10. The CDR3 spans 15 residues. Germline V gene data show CDR1 as SGHAT and CDR2 as FQNNGV.

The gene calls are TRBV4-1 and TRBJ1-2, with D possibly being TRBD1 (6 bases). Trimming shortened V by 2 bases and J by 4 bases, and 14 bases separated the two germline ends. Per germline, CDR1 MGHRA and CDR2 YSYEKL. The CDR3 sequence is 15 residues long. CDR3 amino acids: CASSQTPTGFYGYTF. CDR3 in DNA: TGCGCCAGCAGCCAAACTCCGACAGGCTTCTATGGCTACACCTTC.

CDR3: CASSPQTDLGYNEQFF. CDR3 DNA sequence: TGTGCCAGCAGCCCGCAGACAGACCTCGGCTACAATGAGCAGTTCTTC. The chain recombines TRBV11-3 with TRBJ2-1; a weak D match, TRBD1 (5 bases). The CDR3 consists of 16 residues. V lost 5 bases and J 3 bases, leaving 17 bases between the germline ends. Germline V gene data show CDR1 as SGHNT and CDR2 as YENEEA. Supplemented by reference TRBV11-3 and TRBJ2-1, the full variable domain reads EAGVVQSPRYKIIEKKQPVAFWCNPISGHNTLYWYLQNLGQGPELLIRYENEEAVDDSQLPKDRFSAERLKGVDSTLKIQPAELGDSAVYLCASSPQTDLGYNEQFFGPGTRLTVL.

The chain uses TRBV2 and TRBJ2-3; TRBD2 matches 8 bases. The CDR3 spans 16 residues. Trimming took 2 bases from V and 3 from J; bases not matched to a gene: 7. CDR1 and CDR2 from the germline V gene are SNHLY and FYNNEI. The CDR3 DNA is TGTGCCAGCAGTGAAATGGCGGGGGGAGGAACAGATACGCAGTATTTT. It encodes CASSEMAGGGTDTQYF. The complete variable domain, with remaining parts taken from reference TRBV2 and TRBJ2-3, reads EPEVTQTPSHQVTQMGQEVILRCVPISNHLYFYWYRQILGQKVEFLVSFYNNEISEKSEIFDDQFSVERPDGSNFTLKIRSTKLEDSAMYFCASSEMAGGGTDTQYFGPGTRLTVL.

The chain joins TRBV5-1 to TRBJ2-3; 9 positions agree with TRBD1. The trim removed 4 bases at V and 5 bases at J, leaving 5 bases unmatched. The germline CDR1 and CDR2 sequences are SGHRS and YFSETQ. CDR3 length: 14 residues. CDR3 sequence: CASSPGQGIDTQYF. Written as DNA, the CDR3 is TGCGCCAGCAGCCCGGGACAGGGAATAGATACGCAGTATTTT. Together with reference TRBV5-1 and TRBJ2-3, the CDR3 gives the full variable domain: KAGVTQTPRYLIKTRGQQVTLSCSPISGHRSVSWYQQTPGQGLQFLFEYFSETQRNKGNFPGRFSGRQFSNSRSEMNVSTLELGDSALYLCASSPGQGIDTQYFGPGTRLTVL.

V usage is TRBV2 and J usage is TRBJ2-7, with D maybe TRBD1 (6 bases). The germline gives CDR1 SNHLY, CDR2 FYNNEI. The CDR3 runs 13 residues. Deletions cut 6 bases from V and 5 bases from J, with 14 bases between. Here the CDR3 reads CASREWDMDEQYV. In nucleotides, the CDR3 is TGTGCCAGCAGGGAATGGGACATGGACGAGCAGTACGTC.

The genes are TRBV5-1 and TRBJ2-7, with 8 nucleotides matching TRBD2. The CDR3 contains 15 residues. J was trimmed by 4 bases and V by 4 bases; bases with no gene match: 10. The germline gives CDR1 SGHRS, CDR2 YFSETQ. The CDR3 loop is CASSPSGLPEYEQYF. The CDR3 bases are TGCGCCAGCAGCCCTAGCGGGTTACCGGAGTACGAGCAGTACTTC. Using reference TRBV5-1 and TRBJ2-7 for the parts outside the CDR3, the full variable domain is KAGVTQTPRYLIKTRGQQVTLSCSPISGHRSVSWYQQTPGQGLQFLFEYFSETQRNKGNFPGRFSGRQFSNSRSEMNVSTLELGDSALYLCASSPSGLPEYEQYFGPGTRLTVT.

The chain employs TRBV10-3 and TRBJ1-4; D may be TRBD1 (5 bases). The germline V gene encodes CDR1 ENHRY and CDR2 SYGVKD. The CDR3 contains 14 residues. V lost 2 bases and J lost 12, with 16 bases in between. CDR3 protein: CAISEGQGGQQLFF. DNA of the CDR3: TGTGCCATCAGTGAGGGGCAGGGAGGGCAACAACTGTTTTTT.

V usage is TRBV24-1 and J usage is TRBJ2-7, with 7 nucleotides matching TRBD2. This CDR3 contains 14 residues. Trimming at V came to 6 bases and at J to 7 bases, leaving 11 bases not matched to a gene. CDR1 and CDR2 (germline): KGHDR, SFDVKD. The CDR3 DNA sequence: TGTGCCACCAGTCCAGCGGGGACGGCTTCGGAGCAGTACTTC. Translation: CATSPAGTASEQYF.

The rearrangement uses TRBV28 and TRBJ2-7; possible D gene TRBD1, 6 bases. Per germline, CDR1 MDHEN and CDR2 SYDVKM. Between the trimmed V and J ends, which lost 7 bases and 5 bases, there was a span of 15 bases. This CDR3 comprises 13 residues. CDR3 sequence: CASNRAQGNEQYF. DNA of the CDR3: TGTGCCAGCAACAGGGCCCAGGGTAACGAGCAGTACTTC.

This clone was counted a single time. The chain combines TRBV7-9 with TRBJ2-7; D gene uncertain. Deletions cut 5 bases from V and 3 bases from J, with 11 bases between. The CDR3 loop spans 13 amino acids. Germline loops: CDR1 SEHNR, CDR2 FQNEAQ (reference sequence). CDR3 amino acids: CASSPGSGYEQYV. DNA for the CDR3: TGTGCCAGCAGCCCAGGCTCCGGCTACGAGCAGTACGTC.

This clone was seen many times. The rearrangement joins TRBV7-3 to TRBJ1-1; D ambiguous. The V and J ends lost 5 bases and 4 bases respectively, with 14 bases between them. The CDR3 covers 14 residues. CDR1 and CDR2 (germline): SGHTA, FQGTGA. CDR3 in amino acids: CASSRDGIGTEAFF. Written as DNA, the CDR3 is TGTGCCAGCAGCCGTGATGGTATCGGCACTGAAGCTTTCTTT.

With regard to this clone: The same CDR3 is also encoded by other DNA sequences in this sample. The CDR3: CASSPPGETQYF. CDR3 DNA sequence: TGTGCCAGCAGTCCCCCGGGGGAGACCCAGTACTTC. The chain uses TRBV2 and TRBJ2-5; tentatively, D is TRBD2 (5 bases). This CDR3 has 12 residues. V lost 5 bases and J 5 bases, leaving 9 bases between the germline ends. Germline-derived CDR1 and CDR2 are SNHLY and FYNNEI.

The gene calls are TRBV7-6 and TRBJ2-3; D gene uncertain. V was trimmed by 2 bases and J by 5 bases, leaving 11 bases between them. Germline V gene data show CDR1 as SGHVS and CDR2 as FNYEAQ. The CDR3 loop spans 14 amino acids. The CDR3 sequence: CASSLPESKDTQYF. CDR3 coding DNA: TGTGCCAGCAGCTTACCCGAGTCTAAAGATACGCAGTATTTT.

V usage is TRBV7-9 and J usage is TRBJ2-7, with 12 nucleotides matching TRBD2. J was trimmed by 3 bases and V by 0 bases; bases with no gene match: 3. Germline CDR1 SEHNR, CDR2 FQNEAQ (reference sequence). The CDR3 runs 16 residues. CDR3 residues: CASSLARTSGDYEQYV. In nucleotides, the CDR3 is TGTGCCAGCAGCTTAGCACGGACTAGCGGGGACTACGAGCAGTACGTC.

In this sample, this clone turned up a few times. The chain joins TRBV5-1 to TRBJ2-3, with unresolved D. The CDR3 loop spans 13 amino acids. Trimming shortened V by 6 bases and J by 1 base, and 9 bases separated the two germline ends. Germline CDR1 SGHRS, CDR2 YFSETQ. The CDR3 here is CASTEMRTDTQYF. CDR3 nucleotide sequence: TGCGCCAGCACGGAGATGCGCACAGATACGCAGTATTTT.

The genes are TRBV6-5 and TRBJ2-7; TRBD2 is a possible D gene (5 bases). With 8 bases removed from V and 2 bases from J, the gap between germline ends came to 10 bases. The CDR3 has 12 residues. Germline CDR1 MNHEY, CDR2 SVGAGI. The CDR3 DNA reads TGTGCCAGCGGACTCCTAACCTACGAGCAGTACTTC. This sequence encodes CASGLLTYEQYF.

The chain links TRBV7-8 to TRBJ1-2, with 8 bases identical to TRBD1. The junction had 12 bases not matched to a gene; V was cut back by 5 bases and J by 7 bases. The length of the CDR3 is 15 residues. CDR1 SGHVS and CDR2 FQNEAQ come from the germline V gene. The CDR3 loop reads CASSPLTGEGVGYTF. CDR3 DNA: TGTGCCAGCAGCCCGCTGACAGGGGAAGGGGTTGGCTACACCTTC.

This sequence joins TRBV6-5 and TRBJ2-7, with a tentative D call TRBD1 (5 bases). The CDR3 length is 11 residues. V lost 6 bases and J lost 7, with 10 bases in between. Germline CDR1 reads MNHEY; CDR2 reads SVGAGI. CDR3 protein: CASSGQGEQYF. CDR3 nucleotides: TGTGCCAGCAGCGGGCAGGGAGAGCAGTACTTC.

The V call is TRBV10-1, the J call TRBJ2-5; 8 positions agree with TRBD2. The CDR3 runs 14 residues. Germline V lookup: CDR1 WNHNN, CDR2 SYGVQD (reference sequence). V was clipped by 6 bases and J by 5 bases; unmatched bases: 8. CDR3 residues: CASSQREFDETQYF. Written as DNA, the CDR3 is TGCGCCAGCAGCCAGCGGGAGTTTGACGAGACCCAGTACTTC.

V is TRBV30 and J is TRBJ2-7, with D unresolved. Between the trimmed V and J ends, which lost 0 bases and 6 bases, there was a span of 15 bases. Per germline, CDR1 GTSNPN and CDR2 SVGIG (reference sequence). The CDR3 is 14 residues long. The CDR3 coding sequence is TGTGCCTGGAGTGTGGAGCCCCAAAGAAGCGAGCAGTACTTC. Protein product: CAWSVEPQRSEQYF. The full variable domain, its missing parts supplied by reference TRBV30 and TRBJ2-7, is SQTIHQWPATLVQPVGSPLSLECTVEGTSNPNLYWYRQAAGRGLQLLFYSVGIGQISSEVPQNLSASRPQDRQFILSSKKLLLSDSGFYLCAWSVEPQRSEQYFGPGTRLTVT.

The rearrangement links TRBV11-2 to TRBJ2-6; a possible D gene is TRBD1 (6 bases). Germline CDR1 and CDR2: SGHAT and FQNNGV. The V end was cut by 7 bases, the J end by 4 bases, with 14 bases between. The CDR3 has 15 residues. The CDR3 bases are TGTGCCAGCACCCTACAGGGTTCCGGGGCCAACGTCCTGACTTTC. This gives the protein CASTLQGSGANVLTF.

The CDR3 region is CASSSTDGQRNTEAFF. CDR3 DNA sequence: TGTGCCAGCAGTTCTACTGATGGACAGCGGAACACTGAAGCTTTCTTT. This chain connects TRBV6-5 to TRBJ1-1; D perhaps matches TRBD1 (6 bases). Trimming shortened V by 4 bases and J by 1 base, and 16 bases separated the two germline ends. Per germline, CDR1 MNHEY and CDR2 SVGAGI. This CDR3 has 16 residues.

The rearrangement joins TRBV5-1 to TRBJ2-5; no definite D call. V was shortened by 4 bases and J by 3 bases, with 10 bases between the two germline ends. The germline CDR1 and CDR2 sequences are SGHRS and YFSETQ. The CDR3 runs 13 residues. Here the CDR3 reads CASSPPSEETQYF. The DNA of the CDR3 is TGCGCCAGCAGCCCACCGTCGGAAGAGACCCAGTACTTC.